Listed below are T cell receptor beta chains from one sample, sequenced in a study of T cells in Graves' hyperthyroidism and ophthalmopathy. Each CDR3 protein is one row after TCRdb ran MiXCR on the multiplex PCR reads. The data show about 600,000 distinct CDR3 sequences, with around 15% seen just once and 2.5% to 4% held by the top ten. The sequenced sample was blood. These receptors were collected from a woman aged 40 to 55 with Graves' ophthalmopathy. Both conserved end residues are part of each CDR3. A D gene is named only where the DNA matches it firmly. Size values are once, few and many counts, or a class for expanded clones, and some rows have none.

>15|TRBD1|TRBJ2-5|many|TRBV7-2
TGTGCCAGCAGCTGGGACAGGGGGCGGTCAGAGACCCAGTACTTC
CASSWDRGRSETQYF
>15|.|TRBJ1-2|many|TRBV4-1
TGCGCCAGCAGCCAAGGGGGATTGGAAGACTATGGCTACACCTTC
CASSQGGLEDYGYTF
>15|.|TRBJ2-3|.|TRBV20-1
TGCAGTGCTGGGGACGGGACCCTTGGCACAGATACGCAGTATTTT
CSAGDGTLGTDTQYF
>13|.|TRBJ2-1|many|TRBV2
TGTGCCAGCAGCATCCTAAGGGGTAACGAGCAGTTCTTC
CASSILRGNEQFF
>13|TRBD1|TRBJ2-7|.|TRBV20-1
TGCAGTGCTAGAGACAGGGGGCTGGTCGAGCAGTACTTC
CSARDRGLVEQYF
>14|.|TRBJ1-1|many|TRBV5-1
TGCGCCAGCAGATCGCAGCAATTGAACACTGAAGCTTTCTTT
CASRSQQLNTEAFF
>12|TRBD1|TRBJ1-2|.|TRBV12-3/TRBV12-4
TGTGCCAGCATTGGGACAGGCGAGGGCTACACCTTC
CASIGTGEGYTF
>15|TRBD1|TRBJ2-7|few|TRBV6-1
TGTGCCAGCAGTACGACAGGGATGAGCTCCTACGAGCAGTACTTC
CASSTTGMSSYEQYF
>16|.|TRBJ1-3|few|TRBV14
TGTGCCAGCAGCCAAGCGAGGATGGCCTCTGGAAACACCATATATTTT
CASSQARMASGNTIYF
>16|.|TRBJ2-3|few|TRBV5-4
TGTGCCAGCAGCTCCTACCAGGGCAGGGTTTTGGATACGCAGTATTTT
CASSSYQGRVLDTQYF